The rows below give T cell receptor beta chains drawn from one sample of a study of cytomegalovirus exposure and HLA in healthy donors. Sequencing used immunoSEQ multiplex PCR; TCRdb keeps in-frame clones, though not all of them. This repertoire shows about 130,000 clones, about 96% found once; its top ten account for about 1.7%. Sample: PBMCs. Every receptor here comes from a man in his late teens or twenties in good health and CMV-seronegative. Both conserved end residues are part of each CDR3. Each record gives: V gene, CDR3 protein.

TRBV7-2 | CASSLKTGPNTEAFF
TRBV11-2 | CASSLSRVRRGEQFF
TRBV29-1 | CSVADRASNQPQHF
TRBV19 | CASSLPGLQAYSNQPQHF
TRBV7-9 | CASSGGLGPNEQFF
TRBV5-4 | CASRLDNRGGTQYF
TRBV30 | CAPPGTGKVDNQPQHF
TRBV30 | CAWRSNRPGQGPLYGYTF
TRBV19 | CASSIAQGNPYEQYF
TRBV19 | CASNPGLYSNQPQHF
TRBV19 | CASSVGQSSYEQYF
TRBV2 | CASSEGIAGVYEQYF
TRBV5-1 | CASSLGAGPSSYNEQFF
TRBV5-6 | CASSSTGNYGYTF
TRBV15 | CATSRGRGGDEQFF
TRBV7-2 | CASSQAGNTIYF
TRBV19 | CASSIDISYQPQHF
TRBV6-5 | CASSYRGQGNEKLFF
TRBV7-2 | CASSLALTRGELAYEQYF
TRBV27 | CASSLSEGTEAFF
TRBV5-1 | CASRPSGSFGTDTQYF
TRBV12-1 | CASTNGTRYEQYF
TRBV11-3 | CASSFMGSSYNEQFF
TRBV19 | CASSMTLNTEAFF
TRBV5-6 | CASSSAGFWGQGVSEQYF
TRBV6-1 | CASSESRGDAQYF
TRBV27 | CASSEGTVSYEQYF
TRBV30 | CAWSVGGSYTF
TRBV29-1 | CSVDKDRVEAFF
TRBV4-3 | CASSQDGGGTSGRGSYNEQFF
TRBV5-4 | CASSLQGQVYEQYF
TRBV29-1 | CSGFGGPRDDEQFF
TRBV9 | CASSYGTVERYEQYF
TRBV7-3 | CASSSGQAHTEAFF
TRBV11-2 | CASSLGANNEQFF
TRBV6-6 | CASSPPGQGTDTQYF
TRBV28 | CASTLPLAGGRETQYF
TRBV19 | CASRPGLAGGGRETQYF
TRBV7-8 | CASSTNRGTNTGELFF
TRBV29-1 | CSGGSIEAFF